This T cell receptor (beta chain) was recorded in a study of T-cell memory formation after mild COVID-19. Findings of the study overall: Confirmation of SARS-CoV-2 specificity was lacking for second-wave clones peaking day 37. The study found contracting CD4+ clones mainly in CM and EM and contracting CD8+ clones in EMRA.

This clonotype was counted many times. What it binds is unknown. Amplification by 5'RACE using constant-segment primers produced TCR alpha and TCR beta cDNA libraries that carried sample barcodes and UMIs. One entry per CDR3 protein, called by TCRdb with MiXCR from the 5' RACE reads. Of approximately 250,000 distinct CDR3 sequences in the sample, around 17% were seen once. There are 13 residues in the CDR3. Germline values: CDR1 SGHRS, CDR2 YFSETQ. The V segment lost 4 bases and the J segment 4 bases; nucleotides outside the gene matches: 2. The clonotype was recovered from a man between 18 and 29 years old who had mild COVID-19 (a few samples of this study predate the infection). Cell type and time point are not known. The rearrangement links TRBV5-1 to TRBJ2-5; TRBD2 aligns across 9 bases. The sample was PBMCs or a T cell subset sorted from them (not recorded which). CDR3 protein: CASSPGLAETQYF. DNA of the CDR3: TGCGCCAGCAGCCCGGGACTAGCAGAGACCCAGTACTTC.